This T cell receptor beta chain was sequenced in a study of cytomegalovirus exposure and HLA in healthy donors. Germline CDR1 reads MDHEN; CDR2 reads SYDVKM. This CDR3 is 15 amino acids long. J lost 5 bases, V lost 3 bases, and 9 bases had no gene match. The PCR made use of 60 Vbeta and 13 Jbeta primers. Assay: immunoSEQ multiplex PCR; the TCRdb copy retains only in-frame clones and omits some. The profile covers over 130,000 clones, with approximately 79% appearing a single time and roughly 6.8% taken by the ten largest. Comment on this clone: Different DNA sequences within this sample yield the same CDR3.

The receptor's source is a man over 45 in good health and CMV-seropositive. The V gene is TRBV28, the J gene TRBJ1-1, with TRBD1 matching over 7 bases. Input material: PBMCs. DNA of the CDR3: TGTGCCAGCAGTTTCCAACCGACAGGGTTGACTGAAGCTTTCTTT. Protein: CASSFQPTGLTEAFF. Based on the CDR3 plus reference TRBV28 and TRBJ1-1, the full variable domain is DVKVTQSSRYLVKRTGEKVFLECVQDMDHENMFWYRQDPGLGLRLIYFSYDVKMKEKGDIPEGYSVSREKKERFSLILESASTNQTSMYLCASSFQPTGLTEAFFGQGTRLTVV.